This T cell receptor beta chain was captured by sequencing in a study of radiation and T cells in renal cell carcinoma. Study-level points and caveats: Dominant CDR3 motifs were more common in irradiated tumors than controls. Top 100 clonotypes averaged about 54% in irradiated versus about 45% in nephrectomy-only tumors. Intratumoral heterogeneity was not captured in these 0.75 to 1 g regions.

As regards this clone: Its specificity is unknown.

Measured with immunoSEQ multiplex PCR; TCRdb has only the in-frame clones, and not every one. The profile covers some 16,000 clones, with roughly 57% appearing a single time and around 9.5% taken by the ten largest. V lost 1 base and J lost 0, with 10 bases in between. This CDR3 is built from 16 residues. Germline V lookup: CDR1 SGHRS, CDR2 YFSETQ. As to treatment: treatment-naive control, cytoreductive nephrectomy. The tumor was a clear cell renal cell carcinoma. The TCR sequence derives from a man aged 35-49 years with renal cell carcinoma. The V and J genes are TRBV5-1 and TRBJ1-4, with no clear D. The specimen comprised tumor tissue, sampled from a patient whose treatment was nephrectomy without radiotherapy. Written as DNA, the CDR3 is TGCGCCAGCAGCTTGACCGCTACTGCAACTAATGAAAAACTGTTTTTT. It specifies CASSLTATATNEKLFF.